A selection of T cell receptor beta chains follows, all from one sample in a study of T cells expressing NK-cell markers. TCRdb reprocessed the 5' RACE reads and reports one entry per CDR3 protein, with no DNA. The sample has roughly 180,000 distinct CDR3 sequences, and its top ten clones hold roughly 20%. Specimen: blood T cells: a sorted CD56 or NKG2C T cell subset, CD4+ or CD8+ T cells, or bulk PBMC T cells (not recorded which). The receptors shown here come from a woman between 18 and 70 years old in good health. Each CDR3 is given with its conserved first and last residue.

>TRBJ2-1|TRBV6-1
CASSDQRLAGAYNEQFF
>TRBJ2-1|TRBV4-2
CASSHGTEQFF
>TRBJ2-7|TRBV14
CASSQVGGQTYEQYF
>TRBJ2-1|TRBV11-1
CASSLVGSSGRARNEQFF
>TRBJ2-2|TRBV13
CASSPLGVGELFF
>TRBJ2-1|TRBV4-2
CASSQDPVRTYNEQFF
>TRBJ2-7|TRBV5-1
CASRSGLAGGLRYEQYF
>TRBJ2-2|TRBV24-1
CATSPTGPGELFF
>TRBJ2-2|TRBV30
CAWSLTSGSLTGELFF
>TRBJ1-1|TRBV5-1
CASSLKGPIEAFF
>TRBJ1-1|TRBV4-1
CASSHTLRNTEAFF
>TRBJ2-7|TRBV7-8
CASSKPGDASSYEQYF
>TRBJ2-2|TRBV9
CASSVLGSNTGELFF
>TRBJ2-7|TRBV7-2
CASSPSTNRGYEQYF
>TRBJ1-2|TRBV20-1
CSARTGYGYTF
>TRBJ2-1|TRBV10-3
CAISVIAGSSYNEQFF
>TRBJ2-7|TRBV12-3/TRBV12-4
CASMIGQGRSYEQYF
>TRBJ2-3|TRBV20-1
CSAPRQGSTDTQYF
>TRBJ1-5|TRBV5-1
CASSAGGRLNQPQHF
>TRBJ2-5|TRBV28
CASSLSGRGGTQYF
>TRBJ2-2|TRBV24-1
CATSDPPRGTGELFF
>TRBJ2-1|TRBV6-1
CASRGWGFYNEQFF
>TRBJ2-7|TRBV27
CASSLSAVGSYEQYF
>TRBJ2-7|TRBV5-8
CASSLGQGRPYEQYF